This T cell receptor (beta chain) emerged from a study of tumor and adjacent non-tumor tissue in lung cancer. At the level of the study: Aged roughly 31 to 80 years, patients included fewer than 11 men and about five women with stage I to III disease.

Comment on this clonotype: This may stem from a read error, because a much larger clone lies one nucleotide away.

This sample's RNA came from whole unsorted tissue. The CDR3 is 12 amino acids. Trimming pared 7 bases from V and 5 bases from J, leaving 6 bases between. Germline V gene sequence: CDR1 SEHNR, CDR2 FQNEAQ (reference sequence). Three rounds of nested PCR, following a modified ARM-PCR protocol, produced the TCRbeta library. TCRdb fed the multiplex PCR reads into MiXCR, producing one record per CDR3 protein. The table has 91,000 or so distinct CDR3 sequences, 67% seen once; the top ten hold about 18%. The sequence was collected from a man in his sixties with non-small cell lung cancer. The chain recombines TRBV7-9 with TRBJ2-6, with D hard to call. Sequencing input: lung tumor tissue. DNA of the CDR3: TGTGCCAGCACCACTAGGGCCAACGTCCTGACTTTC. Its translation: CASTTRANVLTF. The entire variable domain, with the rest obtained from reference TRBV7-9 and TRBJ2-6, is as follows: DTGVSQNPRHKITKRGQNVTFRCDPISEHNRLYWYRQTLGQGPEFLTYFQNEAQLEKSRLLSDRFSAERPKGSFSTLEIQRTEQGDSAMYLCASTTRANVLTFGAGSRLTVL.